One and the same sample provided the 9 T cell receptor beta chains below, sequenced in a study of T cell responses to AZD1222 COVID-19 vaccine. Clones were read by immunoSEQ multiplex PCR, and TCRdb kept only the in-frame ones, dropping some. The table shows about 260,000 clones, with 93% occurring only once. Sequenced here: peripheral blood, sampled on day 0 of AZD1222 vaccination. The receptors come from an adult in good health.

The chain is built from TRBV4-2 and TRBJ1-1, with 7 bases aligning to TRBD1. CDR3 length: 15 residues. Germline CDR1 is LGHNA and CDR2 is YNFKEQ. The trim removed 4 bases at V and 6 bases at J, leaving 11 bases unmatched. The CDR3 DNA follows: TGTGCCAGCAGCCTCACAGGGGTGGAGGGTGCTGAAGCTTTCTTT. Its translation: CASSLTGVEGAEAFF.

Only a few counts were recorded for this clone. This chain links TRBV3-1 (or the pseudogene TRBV3-2) with TRBJ2-7, with D possibly matching TRBD2 (8 bases). The CDR3 is 16 residues long. Germline CDR1 LGHDT, CDR2 YNNKEL (reference sequence). The germline V and J ends were trimmed by 1 base and 5 bases, with 18 bases remaining between them. CDR3 in DNA: TGTGCCAGCAGCCAAGTATTAGCGGGACAGCTCCACGAGCAGTACTTC. Amino acids: CASSQVLAGQLHEQYF.

The chain combines TRBV19 with TRBJ1-1, with 7 positions matching TRBD1. This CDR3 has 17 amino acids. Germline trimming cut 5 bases from V and 1 base from J; bases unmatched to any gene: 13. Germline V CDR1 and CDR2: LNHDA, SQIVND (reference sequence). CDR3 region: CASSFRARGQRNTEAFF. The CDR3 nucleotides are TGTGCCAGTAGTTTCCGCGCGCGGGGACAGAGGAACACTGAAGCTTTCTTT. Full variable domain (outside the CDR3, taken from reference TRBV19 and TRBJ1-1): DGGITQSPKYLFRKEGQNVTLSCEQNLNHDAMYWYRQDPGQGLRLIYYSQIVNDFQKGDIAEGYSVSREKKESFPLTVTSAQKNPTAFYLCASSFRARGQRNTEAFFGQGTRLTVV.

The chain carries TRBV6-4 and TRBJ2-2, with D uncertain. The germline V gene has CDR1 MRHNA and CDR2 SNTAGT. The CDR3 is 17 residues long. V was pared by 5 bases and J by 5 bases, with 21 bases between. The CDR3 region is CASSPTRARSRTGELFF. CDR3 nucleotide sequence: TGTGCCAGCAGTCCCACTCGGGCTAGGTCGCGGACCGGGGAGCTGTTTTTT.

The chain is built from TRBV2 and TRBJ2-3; TRBD2 matches 7 bases. Germline V lookup: CDR1 SNHLY, CDR2 FYNNEI. The V segment lost 7 bases and the J segment 2 bases; nucleotides outside the gene matches: 9. The CDR3 has 15 amino acids. The CDR3 DNA reads TGTGCCAGCACCAGACTAGCCCAACCCACAGATACGCAGTATTTT. Translated, it gives CASTRLAQPTDTQYF.

This chain links TRBV4-3 with TRBJ2-1, with 10 bases aligning to TRBD2. CDR3 length: 16 amino acids. Losses at the gene ends were 0 bases for V and 7 bases for J; bases not matched to a gene: 6. Germline-derived CDR1 and CDR2 are LGHNA and YSLEER. Here the CDR3 reads CASSQDPSGSLNEQFF. The CDR3 DNA reads as TGCGCCAGCAGCCAAGATCCTAGCGGGAGTCTTAATGAGCAGTTCTTC.

This clone appeared once. CDR3 coding DNA: TGCAGTGCCTACAGTCACACTGAAGCTTTCTTT. This translates into CSAYSHTEAFF. The chain uses TRBV20-1 and TRBJ1-1; D call uncertain. CDR1 is DFQATT and CDR2 is SNEGSKA in the germline V gene (reference sequence). The CDR3 covers 11 residues. Trimming cost V 6 bases and J 3 bases, with 8 bases left between them.

V and J are TRBV28 and TRBJ2-7; D may correspond to TRBD1 or TRBD2 (5 bases each). The CDR3 totals 15 residues. CDR1 is MDHEN and CDR2 is SYDVKM in the germline V gene. V lost 8 bases, J lost 3 bases, and 20 bases lay in between. The CDR3 DNA sequence: TGTGCCAGCGCTCCCCGGCTGGGACGGATCTACGAGCAGTACTTC. This sequence encodes CASAPRLGRIYEQYF.

The genes are TRBV5-1 and TRBJ1-1; the D is unclear. The CDR3 covers 15 residues. The germline gives CDR1 SGHRS, CDR2 YFSETQ. Trimming stripped 0 bases from V and 0 bases from J, with 9 bases between. CDR3 amino acids: CASSLEISLNTEAFF. As DNA, the CDR3 is TGCGCCAGCAGCTTGGAGATCAGCTTGAACACTGAAGCTTTCTTT.